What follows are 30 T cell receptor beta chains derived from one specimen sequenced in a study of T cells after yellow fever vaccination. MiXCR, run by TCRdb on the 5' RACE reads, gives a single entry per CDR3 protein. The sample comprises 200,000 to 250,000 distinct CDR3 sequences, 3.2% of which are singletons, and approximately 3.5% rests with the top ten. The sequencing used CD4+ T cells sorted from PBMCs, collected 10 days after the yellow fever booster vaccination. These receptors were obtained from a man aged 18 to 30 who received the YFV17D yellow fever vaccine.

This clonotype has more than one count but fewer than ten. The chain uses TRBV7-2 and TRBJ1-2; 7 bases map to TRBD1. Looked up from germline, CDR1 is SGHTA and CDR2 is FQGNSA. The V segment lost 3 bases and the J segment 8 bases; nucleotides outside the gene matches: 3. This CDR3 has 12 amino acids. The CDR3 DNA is TGTGCCAGCAGCTTTCAGGACAGGGGCTACACCTTC. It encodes CASSFQDRGYTF.

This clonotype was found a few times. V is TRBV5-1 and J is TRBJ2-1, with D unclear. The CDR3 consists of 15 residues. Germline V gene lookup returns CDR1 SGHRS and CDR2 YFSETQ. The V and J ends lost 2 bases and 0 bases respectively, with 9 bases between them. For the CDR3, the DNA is TGCGCCAGCAGCTTTGTAGTTAGCTCCTACAATGAGCAGTTCTTC. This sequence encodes CASSFVVSSYNEQFF.

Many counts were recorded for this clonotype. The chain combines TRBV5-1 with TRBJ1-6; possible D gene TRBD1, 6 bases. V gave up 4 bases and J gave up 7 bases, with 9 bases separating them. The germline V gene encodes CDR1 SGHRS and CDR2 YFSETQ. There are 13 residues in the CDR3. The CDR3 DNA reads TGCGCCAGCAGCGACAGGCTGAATTCACCCCTCCACTTT. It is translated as CASSDRLNSPLHF.

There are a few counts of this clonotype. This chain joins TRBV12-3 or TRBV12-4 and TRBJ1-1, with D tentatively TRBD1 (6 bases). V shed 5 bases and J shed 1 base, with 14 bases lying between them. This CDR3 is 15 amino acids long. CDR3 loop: CASSGRGGTNTEAFF. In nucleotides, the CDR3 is TGTGCCAGCAGTGGGAGGGGGGGCACGAACACTGAAGCTTTCTTT.

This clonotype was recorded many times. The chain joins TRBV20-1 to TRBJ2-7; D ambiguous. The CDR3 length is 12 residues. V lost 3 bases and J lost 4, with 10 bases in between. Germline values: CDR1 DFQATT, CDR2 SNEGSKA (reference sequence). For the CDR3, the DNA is TGCAGTGCTAGTCGGTCGGCTTACGAGCAGTACTTC. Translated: CSASRSAYEQYF.

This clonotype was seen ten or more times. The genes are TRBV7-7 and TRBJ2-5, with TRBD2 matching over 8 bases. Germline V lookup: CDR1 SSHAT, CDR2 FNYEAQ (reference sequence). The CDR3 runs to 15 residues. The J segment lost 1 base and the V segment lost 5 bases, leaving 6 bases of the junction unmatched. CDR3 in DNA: TGTGCCAGCAGCCCGGGGAGCGGGGGCCAAGAGACCCAGTACTTC. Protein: CASSPGSGGQETQYF. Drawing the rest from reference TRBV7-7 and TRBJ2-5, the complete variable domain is GAGVSQSPRYKVTKRGQDVTLRCDPISSHATLYWYQQALGQGPEFLTYFNYEAQPDKSGLPSDRFSAERPEGSISTLTIQRTEQRDSAMYRCASSPGSGGQETQYFGPGTRLLVL.

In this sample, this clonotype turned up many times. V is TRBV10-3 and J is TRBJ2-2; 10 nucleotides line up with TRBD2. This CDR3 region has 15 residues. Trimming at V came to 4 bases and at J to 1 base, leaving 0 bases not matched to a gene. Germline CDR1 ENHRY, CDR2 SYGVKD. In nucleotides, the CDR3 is TGTGCCATCAGTGGACTAGCGGGGAACACCGGGGAGCTGTTTTTT. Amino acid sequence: CAISGLAGNTGELFF.

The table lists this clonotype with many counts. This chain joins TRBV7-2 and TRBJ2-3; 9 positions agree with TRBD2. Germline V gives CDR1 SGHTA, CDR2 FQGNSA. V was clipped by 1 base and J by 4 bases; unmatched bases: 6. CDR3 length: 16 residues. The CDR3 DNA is TGTGCCAGCAGCTTAGAGGGCGGGGGGGCCCCAGATACGCAGTATTTT. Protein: CASSLEGGGAPDTQYF.

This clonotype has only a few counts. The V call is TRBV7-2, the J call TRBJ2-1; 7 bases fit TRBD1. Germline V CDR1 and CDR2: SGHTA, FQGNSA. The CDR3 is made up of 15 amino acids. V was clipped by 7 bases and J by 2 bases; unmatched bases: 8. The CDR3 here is CASTRGDSTYNEQFF. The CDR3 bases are TGTGCCAGCACCCGTGGGGACAGTACCTACAATGAGCAGTTCTTC.

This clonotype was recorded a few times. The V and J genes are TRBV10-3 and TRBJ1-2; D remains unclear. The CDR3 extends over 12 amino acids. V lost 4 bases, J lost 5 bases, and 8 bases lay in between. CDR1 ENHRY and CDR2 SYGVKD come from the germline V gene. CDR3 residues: CAISGTVYGYTF. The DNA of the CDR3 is TGTGCCATCAGTGGGACTGTTTATGGCTACACCTTC.

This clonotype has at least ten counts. CDR3 nucleotides: TGTGCCAGCAGTTACTCGGAGAGTGTAGCCAAAAACATTCAGTACTTC. Translating it yields CASSYSESVAKNIQYF. The chain combines TRBV6-5 with TRBJ2-4; D is ambiguous. Trimming removed 0 bases at V and 0 bases at J, with 9 bases between. This CDR3 has 16 residues. Looked up from germline, CDR1 is MNHEY and CDR2 is SVGAGI.

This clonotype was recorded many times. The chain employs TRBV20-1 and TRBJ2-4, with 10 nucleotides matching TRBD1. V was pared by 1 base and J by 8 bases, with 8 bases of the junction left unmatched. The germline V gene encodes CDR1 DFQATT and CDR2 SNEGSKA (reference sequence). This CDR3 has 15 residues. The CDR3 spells CSARAGQGSRDIQYF. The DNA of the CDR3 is TGCAGTGCTAGAGCGGGACAGGGGTCTCGGGACATTCAGTACTTC.

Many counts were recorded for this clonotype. CDR3 sequence reads: CASSFNDRGYTF. CDR3 bases: TGTGCCAGCAGCTTCAACGACCGTGGCTACACCTTC. This chain links TRBV7-2 with TRBJ1-2, with D uncertain. This CDR3 contains 12 residues. Trimming pared 3 bases from V and 7 bases from J, leaving 9 bases between. Germline CDR1 reads SGHTA; CDR2 reads FQGNSA.

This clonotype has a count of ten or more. CDR3 protein: CASSFLRTDTQYF. CDR3 nucleotide sequence: TGTGCCAGCAGTTTTCTCAGAACAGATACGCAGTATTTT. The chain links TRBV12-3 or TRBV12-4 to TRBJ2-3; D remains unclear. V was trimmed by 3 bases and J by 3 bases, leaving 7 bases between them. This CDR3 is built from 13 residues.

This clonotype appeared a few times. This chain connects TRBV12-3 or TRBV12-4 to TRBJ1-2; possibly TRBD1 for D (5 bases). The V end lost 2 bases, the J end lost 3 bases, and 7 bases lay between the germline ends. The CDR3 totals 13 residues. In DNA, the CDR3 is TGTGCCAGCAGTTTACAGACAGACTATGGCTACACCTTC. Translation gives CASSLQTDYGYTF.

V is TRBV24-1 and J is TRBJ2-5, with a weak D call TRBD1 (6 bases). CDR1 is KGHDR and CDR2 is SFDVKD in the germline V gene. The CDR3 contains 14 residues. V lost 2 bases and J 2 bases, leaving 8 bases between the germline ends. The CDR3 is CATSDWDKQETQYF. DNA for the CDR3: TGTGCCACCAGTGATTGGGACAAACAAGAGACCCAGTACTTC.

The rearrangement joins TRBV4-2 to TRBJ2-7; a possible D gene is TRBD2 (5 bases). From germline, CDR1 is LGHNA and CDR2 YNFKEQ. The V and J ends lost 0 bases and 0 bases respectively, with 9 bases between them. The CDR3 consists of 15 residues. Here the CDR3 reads CASSQDAGSSYEQYV. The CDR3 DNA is TGTGCCAGCAGCCAAGATGCTGGGAGCTCCTACGAGCAGTACGTC.

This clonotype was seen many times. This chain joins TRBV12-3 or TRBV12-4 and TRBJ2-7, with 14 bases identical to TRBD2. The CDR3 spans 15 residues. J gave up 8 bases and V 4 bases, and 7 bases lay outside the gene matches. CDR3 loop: CASSSSGLAGVQQYF. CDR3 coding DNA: TGTGCCAGCAGTTCCTCGGGACTAGCGGGGGTTCAGCAGTACTTC.

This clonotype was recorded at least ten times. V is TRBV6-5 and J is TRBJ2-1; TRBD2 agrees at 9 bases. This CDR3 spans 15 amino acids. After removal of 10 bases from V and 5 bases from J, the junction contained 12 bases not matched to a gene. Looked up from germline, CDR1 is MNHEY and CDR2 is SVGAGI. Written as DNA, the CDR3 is TGTGCCACCACCCTATGGCGGGGGGGAGACAATGAGCAGTTCTTC. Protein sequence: CATTLWRGGDNEQFF.

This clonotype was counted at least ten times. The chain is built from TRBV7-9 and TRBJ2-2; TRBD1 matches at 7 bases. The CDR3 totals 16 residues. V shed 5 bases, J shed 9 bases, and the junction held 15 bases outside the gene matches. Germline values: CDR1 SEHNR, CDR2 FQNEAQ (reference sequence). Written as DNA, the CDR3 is TGTGCCAGCAGCCCCTCCCGGACAGGATTAGAAAGGGAGCTGTTTTTT. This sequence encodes CASSPSRTGLERELFF.

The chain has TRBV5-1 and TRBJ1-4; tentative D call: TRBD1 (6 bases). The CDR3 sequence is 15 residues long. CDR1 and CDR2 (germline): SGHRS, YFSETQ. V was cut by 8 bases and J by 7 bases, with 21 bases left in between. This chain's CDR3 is CASRTGSSIFEKLFF. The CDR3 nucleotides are TGCGCCAGTAGAACAGGGAGCTCAATTTTTGAAAAACTGTTTTTT.

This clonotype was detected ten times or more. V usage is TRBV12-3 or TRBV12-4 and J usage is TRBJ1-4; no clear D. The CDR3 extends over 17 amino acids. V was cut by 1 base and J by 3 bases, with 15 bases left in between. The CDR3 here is CASSLGSNQRANEKLFF. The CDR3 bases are TGTGCCAGCAGTTTAGGGTCCAACCAGCGGGCTAATGAAAAACTGTTTTTT.

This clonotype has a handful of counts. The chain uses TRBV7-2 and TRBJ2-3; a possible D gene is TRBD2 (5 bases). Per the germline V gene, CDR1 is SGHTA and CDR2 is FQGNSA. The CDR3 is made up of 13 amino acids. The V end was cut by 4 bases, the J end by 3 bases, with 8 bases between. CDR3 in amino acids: CASSWRRTDTQYF. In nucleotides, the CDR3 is TGTGCCAGCAGCTGGAGGAGGACAGATACGCAGTATTTT.

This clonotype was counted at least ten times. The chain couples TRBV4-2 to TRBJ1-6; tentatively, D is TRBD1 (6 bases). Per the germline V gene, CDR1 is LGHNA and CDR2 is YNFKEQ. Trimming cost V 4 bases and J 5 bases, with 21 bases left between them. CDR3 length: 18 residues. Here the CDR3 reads CASSRATPGEGNNSPLHF. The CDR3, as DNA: TGTGCCAGCAGCCGGGCCACCCCAGGGGAAGGGAATAATTCACCCCTCCACTTT.

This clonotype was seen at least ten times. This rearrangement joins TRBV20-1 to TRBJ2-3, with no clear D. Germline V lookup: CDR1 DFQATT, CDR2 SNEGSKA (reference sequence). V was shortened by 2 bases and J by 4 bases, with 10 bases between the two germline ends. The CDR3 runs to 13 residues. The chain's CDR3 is CSARSTPADTQYF. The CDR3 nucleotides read TGCAGTGCTAGATCGACCCCGGCAGATACGCAGTATTTT.

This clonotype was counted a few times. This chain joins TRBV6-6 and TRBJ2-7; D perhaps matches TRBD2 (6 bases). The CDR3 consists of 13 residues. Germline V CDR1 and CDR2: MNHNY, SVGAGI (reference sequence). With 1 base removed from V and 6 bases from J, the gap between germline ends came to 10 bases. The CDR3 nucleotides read TGTGCCAGCAGTTACTTATTCGGGGGCGAGCAGTACTTC. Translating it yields CASSYLFGGEQYF.

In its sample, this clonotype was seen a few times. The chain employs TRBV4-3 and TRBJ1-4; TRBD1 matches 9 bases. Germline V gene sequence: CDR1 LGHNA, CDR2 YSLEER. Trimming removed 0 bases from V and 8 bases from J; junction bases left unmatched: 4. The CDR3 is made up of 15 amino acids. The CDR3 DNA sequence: TGCGCCAGCAGCCAAGAGAGGACAGGGGCGGAAAAACTGTTTTTT. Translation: CASSQERTGAEKLFF.

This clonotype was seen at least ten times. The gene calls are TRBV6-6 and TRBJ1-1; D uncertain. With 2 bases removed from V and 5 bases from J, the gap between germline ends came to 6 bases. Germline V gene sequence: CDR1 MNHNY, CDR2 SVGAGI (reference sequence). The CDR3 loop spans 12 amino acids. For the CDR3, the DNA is TGTGCCAGCAGTTACGTCCGGACTGAAGCTTTCTTT. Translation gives CASSYVRTEAFF.

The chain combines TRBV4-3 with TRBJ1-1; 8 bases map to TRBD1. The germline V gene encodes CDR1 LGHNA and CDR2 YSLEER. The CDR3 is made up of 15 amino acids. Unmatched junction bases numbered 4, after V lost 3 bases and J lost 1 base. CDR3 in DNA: TGCGCCAGCAGCCATACCGGGACAGGGAACACTGAAGCTTTCTTT. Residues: CASSHTGTGNTEAFF.

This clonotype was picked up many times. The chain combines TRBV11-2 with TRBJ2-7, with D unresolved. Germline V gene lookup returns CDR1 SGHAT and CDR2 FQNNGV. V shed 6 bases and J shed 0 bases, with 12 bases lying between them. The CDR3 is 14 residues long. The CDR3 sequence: CASRRIGYSYEQYF. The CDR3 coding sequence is TGTGCCAGCAGAAGGATAGGGTACTCCTACGAGCAGTACTTC.